A single sample is the source of the 24 T cell receptor beta chains below, sequenced in a study of OX40 agonist ivuxolimab in advanced cancers. Clones were read by immunoSEQ multiplex PCR, and TCRdb kept only the in-frame ones, dropping some. The top ten clones hold about 2.7% of a sample with 75,000 to 100,000 clones, over 65% of them seen once. The sample in question was CD4+ or CD8+ T cells sorted from blood, obtained in a trial of the OX40 agonist ivuxolimab. The receptor set was obtained from an adult with an advanced solid tumor such as melanoma, head and neck, liver or kidney cancer.

The chain recombines TRBV7-3 with TRBJ2-3, with D perhaps TRBD2 (7 bases). Germline values: CDR1 SGHTA, CDR2 FQGTGA. Deletions cut 2 bases from V and 7 bases from J, with 22 bases between. The CDR3 length is 17 residues. The CDR3 DNA reads TGTGCCAGCAGCTTATATCCGGGTGAGGCGGGGGCTAATACGCAGTATTTT. As protein: CASSLYPGEAGANTQYF.

The CDR3: CASSFGGTNTGELFF. CDR3 in DNA: TGTGCCAGCAGCTTCGGGGGGACAAACACCGGGGAGCTGTTTTTT. V usage is TRBV11-3 and J usage is TRBJ2-2; the D gene is possibly TRBD2 (7 bases). Germline loops: CDR1 SGHNT, CDR2 YENEEA. V dropped 3 bases and J dropped 2 bases, with 10 bases sitting between them. The CDR3 is 15 residues long.

The gene calls are TRBV7-2 and TRBJ2-7; D not certain. In germline, CDR1 is SGHTA, CDR2 FQGNSA. The CDR3 spans 14 residues. The ends were cut back, 0 bases at V and 2 bases at J, with 8 bases in the middle. As DNA, the CDR3 is TGTGCCAGCAGCTTAGCGGCGGCAGCCTACGAGCAGTACGTC. It codes for CASSLAAAAYEQYV.

This clone came up a few times. CDR3 bases: TGTGCCAGCAGCGCGGTAGGCACTGAAGCTTTCTTT. Amino acids: CASSAVGTEAFF. The V and J genes are TRBV7-2 and TRBJ1-1; D uncertain. There are 12 residues in the CDR3. V shed 5 bases and J shed 4 bases, with 8 bases lying between them. Per the germline V gene, CDR1 is SGHTA and CDR2 is FQGNSA.

The V call is TRBV7-8, the J call TRBJ2-6; 8 bases map to TRBD2. Germline CDR1 SGHVS, CDR2 FQNEAQ. V shed 5 bases and J 4 bases; nucleotides not matched to a gene: 4. The CDR3 spans 15 residues. The CDR3 sequence is CASSPGGAGANVLTF. As DNA, the CDR3 is TGTGCCAGCAGCCCGGGGGGGGCAGGGGCCAACGTCCTGACTTTC.

This clone was picked up one time. The chain combines TRBV28 with TRBJ2-2; TRBD2 agrees at 7 bases. The CDR3 sequence is 15 residues long. V lost 8 bases, J lost 6 bases, and 12 bases stayed unmatched. CDR1 is MDHEN, CDR2 SYDVKM, per germline. For the CDR3, the DNA is TGTGCCAGCTTTTCCCCTGGGAGGGTCGCCGGGGAGCTGTTTTTT. Translation: CASFSPGRVAGELFF.

V is TRBV28 and J is TRBJ1-3; TRBD1 is a possible D gene (5 bases). CDR3 length equals 14 residues. The V and J ends lost 6 bases and 0 bases respectively, with 9 bases between them. The V gene's germline CDR1 is MDHEN and CDR2 SYDVKM. The CDR3 nucleotides are TGTGCCAGCAGCCCTGACAGCTCTGGAAACACCATATATTTT. As protein: CASSPDSSGNTIYF.

J is TRBJ2-3 and V is TRBV9; 8 bases are shared with TRBD2. J was trimmed by 4 bases and V by 3 bases; bases with no gene match: 10. The CDR3 has 16 amino acids. Germline loops: CDR1 SGDLS, CDR2 YYNGEE. The CDR3 sequence: CASSAIGGRGADTQYF. CDR3 DNA: TGTGCCAGCAGCGCCATCGGGGGGCGGGGGGCAGATACGCAGTATTTT.

This chain links TRBV9 with TRBJ1-1; D perhaps matches TRBD1 (6 bases). Between the trimmed V and J ends, which lost 0 bases and 1 base, there was a span of 7 bases. The CDR3 contains 14 residues. Germline assignment: CDR1 SGDLS and CDR2 YYNGEE. CDR3 in amino acids: CASSVAGQNTEAFF. The CDR3 DNA follows: TGTGCCAGCAGCGTAGCGGGACAGAACACTGAAGCTTTCTTT.

V usage is TRBV5-4 and J usage is TRBJ2-5; 8 bases match TRBD1. The CDR3 covers 13 residues. Germline-derived CDR1 and CDR2 are SGHNT and YYREEE (reference sequence). V was clipped by 4 bases and J by 5 bases; unmatched bases: 4. Here the CDR3 reads CASSQDRDETQYF. As DNA, the CDR3 is TGTGCCAGCAGCCAGGACAGGGATGAGACCCAGTACTTC.

This clone was recorded once. The chain has TRBV7-2 and TRBJ2-5; 7 nucleotides align to TRBD1. The V gene's germline CDR1 is SGHTA and CDR2 FQGNSA. The CDR3 length is 12 residues. J lost 4 bases, V lost 4 bases, and 0 bases had no gene match. The CDR3 DNA is TGTGCCAGCAGCTGGGACAGAGAGACCCAGTACTTC. Translation gives CASSWDRETQYF.

The rearrangement uses TRBV9 and TRBJ1-2; D not certain. Germline values: CDR1 SGDLS, CDR2 YYNGEE. Trimming took off 0 bases at V and 7 bases at J, with 13 bases between the two ends. The CDR3 loop spans 14 amino acids. CDR3 residues: CASSVGTEIIGYTF. As DNA, the CDR3 is TGTGCCAGCAGCGTAGGGACGGAGATTATTGGCTACACCTTC.

V is TRBV29-1 and J is TRBJ1-1; maybe TRBD1 (5 bases). V was shortened by 4 bases and J by 0 bases, with 9 bases between the two germline ends. In germline, CDR1 is SQVTM, CDR2 ANQGSEA. The CDR3 sequence is 13 residues long. The DNA of the CDR3 is TGCAGCGTTGTGGGGCTCATGAACACTGAAGCTTTCTTT. As protein: CSVVGLMNTEAFF.

V usage is TRBV5-6 and J usage is TRBJ2-1; 11 positions agree with TRBD2. Trimming at V came to 2 bases and at J to 5 bases, leaving 9 bases not matched to a gene. The CDR3 contains 17 residues. Germline loops: CDR1 SGHDT, CDR2 YYEEEE. The CDR3 DNA reads TGTGCCAGCAGCTTCACTAGCGGGGGCCCGACCCACAATGAGCAGTTCTTC. It translates to CASSFTSGGPTHNEQFF.

The chain recombines TRBV30 with TRBJ1-6, with D possibly TRBD1 on 6 matching bases. Germline values: CDR1 GTSNPN, CDR2 SVGIG (reference sequence). V was cut by 7 bases and J by 0 bases, with 28 bases left in between. This CDR3 comprises 20 residues. CDR3: CASITPIPGQSVSYNSPLHF. The CDR3 DNA reads as TGTGCCTCTATTACGCCAATACCGGGACAATCGGTCTCCTATAATTCACCCCTCCACTTT.

The chain employs TRBV28 and TRBJ1-5; a weak D match, TRBD1 (6 bases). The V and J ends lost 4 bases and 2 bases respectively, with 15 bases between them. Germline assignment: CDR1 MDHEN and CDR2 SYDVKM. CDR3 size: 16 residues. The CDR3 is CASSWGARGGNQPQHF. The CDR3 nucleotides read TGTGCCAGCAGTTGGGGGGCGAGGGGAGGCAATCAGCCCCAGCATTTT.

This chain links TRBV7-9 with TRBJ1-2; no reliable D call. Germline V CDR1 and CDR2: SEHNR, FQNEAQ (reference sequence). The CDR3 sequence is 13 residues long. Deletions cut 0 bases from V and 6 bases from J, with 8 bases between. The CDR3 DNA reads TGTGCCAGCAGCTTAGCTGTGGCGGATGGCTACACCTTC. Its protein product is CASSLAVADGYTF.

The rearrangement uses TRBV18 and TRBJ2-5, with D possibly being TRBD1 (6 bases). The CDR3 is 14 residues long. With 3 bases removed from V and 3 bases from J, the gap between germline ends came to 11 bases. Germline CDR1 is KGHSH and CDR2 is LQKENI. This CDR3 is CASSPGAGEETQYF. The CDR3 nucleotides read TGTGCCAGCTCACCGGGGGCAGGGGAAGAGACCCAGTACTTC.

This clone was found once. The CDR3 spells CASSNRQSGELFF. CDR3 bases: TGTGCCAGCAGTAATAGACAGTCCGGGGAGCTGTTTTTT. V gene TRBV7-2 combines with J gene TRBJ2-2; tentative D call: TRBD1 (5 bases). V was shortened by 6 bases and J by 6 bases, with 11 bases between the two germline ends. Germline-derived CDR1 and CDR2 are SGHTA and FQGNSA. There are 13 residues in the CDR3.

The chain combines TRBV7-2 with TRBJ2-3, with D unclear. The germline gives CDR1 SGHTA, CDR2 FQGNSA. The V end lost 1 base, the J end lost 4 bases, and 9 bases lay between the germline ends. CDR3 length equals 14 residues. CDR3 DNA sequence: TGTGCCAGCAGCTTAGTGGTTGGCCCAGATACGCAGTATTTT. This translates into CASSLVVGPDTQYF.

The chain employs TRBV5-8 and TRBJ1-5; D gene ambiguous. Between the trimmed V and J ends, which lost 2 bases and 5 bases, there was a span of 8 bases. This CDR3 is built from 13 residues. Germline values: CDR1 SGHTS, CDR2 YDEGEE. CDR3 DNA sequence: TGTGCCAGCAGCTTAACGCCTGATCAGCCCCAGCATTTT. This translates into CASSLTPDQPQHF.

This sequence joins TRBV7-3 and TRBJ2-5, with D unresolved. Germline loops: CDR1 SGHTA, CDR2 FQGTGA. Trimming took off 1 base at V and 5 bases at J, with 8 bases between the two ends. The CDR3 covers 13 residues. The CDR3 DNA reads TGTGCCAGCAGCTTAATGGGTATGGAGACCCAGTACTTC. Protein product: CASSLMGMETQYF. Looking up the rest from reference TRBV7-3 and TRBJ2-5 gives the full variable domain: GAGVSQTPSNKVTEKGKYVELRCDPISGHTALYWYRQSLGQGPEFLIYFQGTGAADDSGLPNDRFFAVRPEGSVSTLKIQRTERGDSAVYLCASSLMGMETQYFGPGTRLLVL.

The chain joins TRBV7-2 to TRBJ2-1; 10 positions match TRBD2. Losses at the gene ends were 3 bases for V and 4 bases for J; bases not matched to a gene: 6. Germline-derived CDR1 and CDR2 are SGHTA and FQGNSA. CDR3 size: 16 residues. The CDR3 sequence is CASSFQGSGGYNEQFF. CDR3 nucleotides: TGTGCCAGCAGCTTTCAGGGTAGCGGGGGGTACAATGAGCAGTTCTTC.

The gene calls are TRBV7-9 and TRBJ1-3; D is unclear. The CDR3 runs to 13 residues. The germline gives CDR1 SEHNR, CDR2 FQNEAQ (reference sequence). Trimming stripped 5 bases from V and 0 bases from J, with 5 bases between. The CDR3 sequence is CASSTYSGNTIYF. The CDR3 nucleotides read TGTGCCAGCAGCACCTACTCTGGAAACACCATATATTTT.